The clone carrying this T cell receptor (beta chain) was seen once. Antigen: not known. This entry comes from a study of high-grade serous ovarian cancer treatment subgroups. Overall study: Samples averaged 14,192 reads and 6,900 or so unique TCR beta rearrangements. Study observations and caveats: Tumors within one patient showed repertoire similarity of roughly 0.095 to 0.8.

Using immunoSEQ multiplex PCR, the repertoire was profiled, and TCRdb retains in-frame clones only, with some absent. The sample shows more than 950 clones, nearly 75% of them seen only once. The CDR3 totals 10 residues. CDR1 is SQVTM, CDR2 ANQGSEA, per germline. Tumor samples were taken before definitive surgery or chemotherapy. The rearrangement uses TRBV29-1 and TRBJ1-2, with no clear D. This clonotype was sampled from a human donor with high-grade serous ovarian cancer. The sequencing sample was made of tumor tissue. The CDR3 is CTGFSDGYTF. CDR3 nucleotide sequence: TGCACCGGATTCTCGGATGGCTACACCTTC. The full variable domain, with the rest looked up from reference TRBV29-1 and TRBJ1-2, is SAVISQKPSRDICQRGTSLTIQCQVDSQVTMMFWYRQQPGQSLTLIATANQGSEATYESGFVIDKFPISRPNLTFSTLTVSNMSPEDSSIYLCTGFSDGYTFGSGTRLTVV.